The 7 T cell receptor beta chains in this list originate from one sample, sequenced in a study of cytomegalovirus exposure and HLA in healthy donors (TCRdb year 2017). To prepare the library, the immunoSEQ multiplex PCR assay was applied. For the multiplex PCR, a mixture combining 60 forward primers for TCR Vbeta segments and 13 reverse primers for TCR Jbeta segments was used. Held by TCRdb, this immuneACCESS table contains in-frame sequences only and omits some clones. Under half of the omission traces to an unresolved V gene where checked; the cause of the rest is unknown. The sample table records 120,000 to 150,000 clones; around two thirds of these occur just once. The biggest ten clones account for approximately 1.6% of the sample. Sequenced material: PBMCs. The receptors shown here come from a woman aged 18-35 years in good health and CMV-seronegative.

The chain recombines TRBV28 with TRBJ2-3; D is possibly TRBD1 (5 bases). The CDR3 is made up of 15 amino acids. Germline V gene sequence: CDR1 MDHEN, CDR2 SYDVKM. V was trimmed by 5 bases and J by 5 bases, leaving 17 bases between them. As DNA, the CDR3 is TGTGCCAGCAGTCCAAGAAGCCAGGGCATAGATACGCAGTATTTT. Encoded protein: CASSPRSQGIDTQYF. Variable domain in full (rest from reference TRBV28 and TRBJ2-3): DVKVTQSSRYLVKRTGEKVFLECVQDMDHENMFWYRQDPGLGLRLIYFSYDVKMKEKGDIPEGYSVSREKKERFSLILESASTNQTSMYLCASSPRSQGIDTQYFGPGTRLTVL.

The chain is built from TRBV4-1 and TRBJ2-3; D perhaps matches TRBD2 (6 bases). V was pared by 3 bases and J by 0 bases, with 13 bases between. The CDR3 runs to 16 residues. Per germline, CDR1 MGHRA and CDR2 YSYEKL. The CDR3 loop reads CASSQAWGTSTDTQYF. The CDR3 coding sequence is TGCGCCAGCAGCCAGGCGTGGGGGACTAGCACAGATACGCAGTATTTT.

In this sample, this clone turned up a few times. The genes are TRBV19 and TRBJ2-7; tentatively, D is TRBD1 (5 bases). Trimming took off 3 bases at V and 2 bases at J, with 14 bases between the two ends. The CDR3 loop spans 15 amino acids. Germline V CDR1 and CDR2: LNHDA, SQIVND (reference sequence). The CDR3 DNA reads TGTGCCAGTAGTATTATCCCGACAGTCCCCTACGAGCAGTACTTC. This translates into CASSIIPTVPYEQYF.

V is TRBV27 and J is TRBJ2-1; 8 nucleotides align to TRBD2. V gave up 5 bases and J gave up 5 bases; unmatched junction bases: 11. The CDR3 runs 16 residues. Germline loops: CDR1 MNHEY, CDR2 SMNVEV (reference sequence). The CDR3 spells CASSKPAGGPHNEQFF. The CDR3, as DNA: TGTGCCAGCAGTAAACCCGCGGGGGGCCCCCACAATGAGCAGTTCTTC.

In this sample, this clone turned up a few times. The chain joins TRBV30 to TRBJ2-1, with 7 nucleotides matching TRBD2. CDR1 and CDR2 from the germline V gene are GTSNPN and SVGIG (reference sequence). Trimming removed 1 base from V and 5 bases from J; junction bases left unmatched: 8. This CDR3 is 15 amino acids long. The CDR3 loop reads CAWSGIAGRDNEQFF. CDR3 coding DNA: TGTGCCTGGAGTGGGATAGCGGGTAGAGACAATGAGCAGTTCTTC.

This clone was observed once. The chain employs TRBV28 and TRBJ1-6, with unresolved D. Trimming pared 7 bases from V and 7 bases from J, leaving 8 bases between. The CDR3 runs 12 residues. CDR1 and CDR2 (germline): MDHEN, SYDVKM. CDR3 sequence reads: CASTLGNSPLHF. The CDR3 bases are TGTGCCAGCACCCTCGGGAATTCACCCCTCCACTTT.

V and J are TRBV5-4 and TRBJ1-4, with 10 bases fitting TRBD1. Germline CDR1 and CDR2: SGHNT and YYREEE (reference sequence). This CDR3 comprises 14 residues. V lost 4 bases to trimming and J lost 7 bases; unmatched junction nucleotides: 4. CDR3 protein: CASSRQGAVEKLFF. CDR3 DNA sequence: TGTGCCAGCAGCCGACAGGGGGCTGTTGAAAAACTGTTTTTT.